The 6 T cell receptor beta chains given below trace back to one sample, sequenced in a study of T cell responses to AZD1222 COVID-19 vaccine. The table came from immunoSEQ multiplex PCR; TCRdb's copy has only in-frame clones and leaves some out. The table records over 120,000 clones, approximately 83% of them present only once. The starting material was peripheral blood, obtained on day 0 of AZD1222 vaccination. The source of these receptors is an adult in good health.

V gene TRBV29-1 combines with J gene TRBJ2-7; D remains unclear. The CDR3 is 12 residues long. From germline, CDR1 is SQVTM and CDR2 ANQGSEA. V lost 0 bases and J lost 5, with 8 bases in between. The CDR3 nucleotides read TGCAGCGTTGAAGAAGACCCGGACGAGCAGTACTTC. Amino acids: CSVEEDPDEQYF.

The DNA for the CDR3 is TGTGCCAGCAGTGCACAGGGTCGACGGTCTTTCTTT. Its protein is CASSAQGRRSFF. The rearrangement uses TRBV12-3 or TRBV12-4 and TRBJ1-1; maybe TRBD1 (6 bases). With 5 bases removed from V and 12 bases from J, the gap between germline ends came to 16 bases. The CDR3 loop spans 12 amino acids.

The chain joins TRBV27 to TRBJ2-3; no definite D call. Germline-derived CDR1 and CDR2 are MNHEY and SMNVEV (reference sequence). This CDR3 spans 16 amino acids. Trimming stripped 3 bases from V and 0 bases from J, with 13 bases between. DNA for the CDR3: TGTGCCAGCAGTTTTCTCGGACGGAGTAGCACAGATACGCAGTATTTT. Encoded protein: CASSFLGRSSTDTQYF.

V is TRBV7-9 and J is TRBJ1-4; TRBD1 is a possible D gene (6 bases). The CDR3 runs 14 residues. V was shortened by 5 bases and J by 7 bases, with 14 bases between the two germline ends. Per germline, CDR1 SEHNR and CDR2 FQNEAQ (reference sequence). CDR3 sequence reads: CASSPQGSSEKLFF. CDR3 bases: TGTGCCAGCAGCCCGCAGGGGTCGAGTGAAAAACTGTTTTTT.

CDR3 coding DNA: TGTGCCAGCAGTTTAGCGGCTGCAGGGCACTCACCCCTCCACTTT. Translating gives CASSLAAAGHSPLHF. The chain links TRBV28 to TRBJ1-6; D is possibly TRBD1 (5 bases). This CDR3 contains 15 residues. Germline values: CDR1 MDHEN, CDR2 SYDVKM. With 2 bases removed from V and 10 bases from J, the gap between germline ends came to 15 bases.

This clone was seen only a few times. J is TRBJ2-1 and V is TRBV12-3 or TRBV12-4; D not certain. The CDR3 loop spans 10 amino acids. Trimming took 3 bases from V and 7 from J, leaving 1 base between them. Here the CDR3 reads CASSFNEQFF. CDR3 nucleotides: TGTGCCAGCAGTTTTAATGAGCAGTTCTTC.